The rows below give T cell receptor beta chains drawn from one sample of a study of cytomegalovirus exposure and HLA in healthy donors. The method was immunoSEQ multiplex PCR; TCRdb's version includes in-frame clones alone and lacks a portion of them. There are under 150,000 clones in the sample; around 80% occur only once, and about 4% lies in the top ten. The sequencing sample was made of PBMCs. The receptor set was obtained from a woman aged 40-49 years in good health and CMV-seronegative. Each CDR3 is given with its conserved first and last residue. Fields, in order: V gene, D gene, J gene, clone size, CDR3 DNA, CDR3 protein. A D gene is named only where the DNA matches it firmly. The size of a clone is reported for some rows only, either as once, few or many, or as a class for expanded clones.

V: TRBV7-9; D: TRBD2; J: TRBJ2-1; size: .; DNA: TGTGCCAGCAGCTTGGCGGGGGGGCTGAATGAGCAGTTCTTC; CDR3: CASSLAGGLNEQFF
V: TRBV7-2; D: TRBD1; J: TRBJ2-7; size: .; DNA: TGTGCCAGCAGCCCGAGCCGGGACAGGGGAAAGCAGTACTTC; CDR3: CASSPSRDRGKQYF
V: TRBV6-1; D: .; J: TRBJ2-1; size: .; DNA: TGTGCCAGCACGGCCCGTGAGGGTAATGAGCAGTTCTTC; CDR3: CASTAREGNEQFF
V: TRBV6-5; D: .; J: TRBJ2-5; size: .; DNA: TGTGCCAGCAGTCCCTCGGGGGGCCTCTCAGGTGCGGACTTC; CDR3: CASSPSGGLSGADF
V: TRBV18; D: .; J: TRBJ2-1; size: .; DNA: TGTGCCAGCTCACCCCCCGCGCTGAGCTCCTACAATGAGCAGTTCTTC; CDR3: CASSPPALSSYNEQFF
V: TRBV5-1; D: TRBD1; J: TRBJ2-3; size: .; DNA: TGCGCCAGCAGCGCCGGACAGGGCGTGACAGATACGCAGTATTTT; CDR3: CASSAGQGVTDTQYF
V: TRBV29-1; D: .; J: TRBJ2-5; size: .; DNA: TGCAGCGTTGGGTTCCCTCAGGAAGGGACCCAGTACTTC; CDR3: CSVGFPQEGTQYF
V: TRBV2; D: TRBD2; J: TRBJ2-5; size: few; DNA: TGTGCCAGCAGACAGTCGGGGGGGCGACAAGAGACCCAGTACTTC; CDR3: CASRQSGGRQETQYF
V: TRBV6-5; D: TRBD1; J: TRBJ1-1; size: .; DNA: TGTGCCAGCAGTTACTCGGGACAGACGAACACTGAAGCTTTCTTT; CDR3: CASSYSGQTNTEAFF
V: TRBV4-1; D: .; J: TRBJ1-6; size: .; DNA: TGCGCCAGCAGCCAAGGGTTGGCAGACCGTCGAGGCAATTCACCCCTCCACTTT; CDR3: CASSQGLADRRGNSPLHF
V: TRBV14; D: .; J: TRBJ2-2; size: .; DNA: TGTGCCAGCAGCCAAGACCCCGTTTACGGGGAGCTGTTTTTT; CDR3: CASSQDPVYGELFF
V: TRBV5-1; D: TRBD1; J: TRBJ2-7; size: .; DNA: TGCGCCAGCAGCTTGCTGGACAGGGACTACGAGCAGTACTTC; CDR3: CASSLLDRDYEQYF
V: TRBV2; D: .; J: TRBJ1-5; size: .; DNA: TGTGCCAGCACCGCGGGCCTCTTTAATCAGCCCCAGCATTTT; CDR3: CASTAGLFNQPQHF
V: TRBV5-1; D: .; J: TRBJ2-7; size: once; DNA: TGCGCCAGCAGCTTGGCAGCAGGGCCCTACGAGCAGTACTTC; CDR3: CASSLAAGPYEQYF
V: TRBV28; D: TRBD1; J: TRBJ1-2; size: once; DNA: TGTGCCAGCACCTCCTCCGGGACAGGGAACTATGGCTACACCTTC; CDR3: CASTSSGTGNYGYTF
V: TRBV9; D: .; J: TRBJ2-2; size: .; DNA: TGTGCCAGCAGCGGACTACTGAACACCGGGGAGCTGTTTTTT; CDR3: CASSGLLNTGELFF
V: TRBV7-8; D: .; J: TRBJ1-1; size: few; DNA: TGTGCCAGCAGCTTAAGAGGGAACACTGAAGCTTTCTTT; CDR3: CASSLRGNTEAFF
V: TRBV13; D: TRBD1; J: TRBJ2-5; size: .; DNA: TGTGCCAGCAGCTTGGGACAGAGACTCCAAGAGACCCAGTACTTC; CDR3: CASSLGQRLQETQYF
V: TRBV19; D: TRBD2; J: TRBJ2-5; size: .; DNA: TGTCCCAGTAGTCTACTAGCGGGGGAAAGAGAGACCCAGTACTTC; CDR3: CPSSLLAGERETQYF
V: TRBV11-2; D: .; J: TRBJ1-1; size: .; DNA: TGTGCCAGCAGCTTAAATGGGGCAGCGAACACTGAAGCTTTCTTT; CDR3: CASSLNGAANTEAFF
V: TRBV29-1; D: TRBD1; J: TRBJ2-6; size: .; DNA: TGCAGCGTCGGACAGGGGTCTGGGGCCAACGTCCTGACTTTC; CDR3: CSVGQGSGANVLTF
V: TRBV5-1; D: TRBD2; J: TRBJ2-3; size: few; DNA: TGCGCCAGTCGTGGACTAGCTTATAGCACAGATACGCAGTATTTT; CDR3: CASRGLAYSTDTQYF
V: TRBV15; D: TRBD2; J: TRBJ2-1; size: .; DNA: TGTGCCACCAGCAGAGGGACTAGCGGGGGCAATGAGCAGTTCTTC; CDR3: CATSRGTSGGNEQFF
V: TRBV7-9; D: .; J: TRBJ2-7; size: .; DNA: TGTGCCAGCCGTTCATCGGCGGCGGTAACCTACGAGCAGTACTTC; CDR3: CASRSSAAVTYEQYF
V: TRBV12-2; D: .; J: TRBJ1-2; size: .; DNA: TGTGCAAGTCGCTTACCCTCCCGGACAGAAAAAAACTATGGCTACACCTTC; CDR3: CASRLPSRTEKNYGYTF
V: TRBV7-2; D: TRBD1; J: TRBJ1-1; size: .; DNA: TGTGCCAGCGCGACAGGGGAATGGTTCACTGAAGCTTTCTTT; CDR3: CASATGEWFTEAFF
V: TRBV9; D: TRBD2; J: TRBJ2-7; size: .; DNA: TGTGCCAGCAGCGCGGGGACTAGCGCTTACGAGCAGTACTTC; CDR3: CASSAGTSAYEQYF
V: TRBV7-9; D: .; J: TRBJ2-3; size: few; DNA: TGTGCCAGCAGCTTATCGGGGGATACGCAGTATTTT; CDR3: CASSLSGDTQYF
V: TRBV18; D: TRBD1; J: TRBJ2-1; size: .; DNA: TGTGCCAGCTCACTGACAGGGGATGCCCTCTCCTACAATGAGCAGTTCTTC; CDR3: CASSLTGDALSYNEQFF
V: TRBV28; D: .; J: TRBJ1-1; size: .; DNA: TGTGCCAGCAGTTTAACAGACAACACTGAAGCTTTCTTT; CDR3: CASSLTDNTEAFF
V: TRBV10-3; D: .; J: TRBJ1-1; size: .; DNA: TGTGCCATCAGTGTTAGGGGGTTCACTGAAGCTTTCTTT; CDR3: CAISVRGFTEAFF
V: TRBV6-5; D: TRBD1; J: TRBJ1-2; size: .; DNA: TGTGCCAGCAGTTACAGGGACAGCTTCTATGGCTACACCTTC; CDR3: CASSYRDSFYGYTF
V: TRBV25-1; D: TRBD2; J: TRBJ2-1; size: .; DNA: TGTGCCAGCAGTCGTAGCGGGGGGGCAGGAAATGAGCAGTTCTTC; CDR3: CASSRSGGAGNEQFF
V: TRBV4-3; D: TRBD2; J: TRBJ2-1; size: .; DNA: TGCGCCAGCAGCCAAGAATTTACCGGGACTAGCGGGGGGGATGAGCAGTTCTTC; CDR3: CASSQEFTGTSGGDEQFF
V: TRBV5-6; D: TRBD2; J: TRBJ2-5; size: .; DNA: TGTGCCAGCAGCTTGGCCAGCGGGGGGGAGGGGACCCAGTACTTC; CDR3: CASSLASGGEGTQYF
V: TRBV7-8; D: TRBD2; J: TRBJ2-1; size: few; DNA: TGTGCCAGCAGCACCCGGACTAGCGGGAGGCAGAATGAGCAGTTCTTC; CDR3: CASSTRTSGRQNEQFF
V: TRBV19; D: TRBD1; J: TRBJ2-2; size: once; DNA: TGTGCCAGCAGGGACAGAGGACGCCCCGGGGAGCTGTTTTTT; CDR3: CASRDRGRPGELFF